Following are 21 T cell receptor beta chains from one sample sequenced in a study of identical twins. TCRdb analysed the 5' RACE reads with MiXCR anew, one entry per CDR3 protein. The sample yields some 500,000 distinct CDR3 sequences, around 20% seen once. The same data also contributed to another study, on T cells expressing NK-cell markers.

Sample: CD4+ T cells sorted from blood. These receptors all come from a woman younger than 30 in good health.

This chain links TRBV5-1 with TRBJ1-2, with a possible D match to TRBD1 (5 bases). Trimming took 0 bases from V and 7 from J, leaving 13 bases between them. Germline V gene data show CDR1 as SGHRS and CDR2 as YFSETQ. The CDR3 extends over 14 amino acids. In DNA, the CDR3 is TGCGCCAGCAGCTTGGGTTCAGGGACTTCTGGCTACACCTTC. Translation gives CASSLGSGTSGYTF.

The chain employs TRBV12-3 or TRBV12-4 and TRBJ1-5; 8 bases line up with TRBD1. Trimming at V came to 3 bases and at J to 14 bases, leaving 6 bases not matched to a gene. CDR3 length equals 12 residues. The CDR3 DNA reads TGTGCCAGCAGTTTGACCGGGACAGGAAAGCATTTT. It yields the protein CASSLTGTGKHF.

This clonotype was seen more than once but under ten times. The chain uses TRBV12-3 or TRBV12-4 and TRBJ2-5, with 8 bases that match TRBD2. The CDR3 is 14 amino acids. V lost 6 bases to trimming and J lost 10 bases; unmatched junction nucleotides: 13. CDR3 bases: TGTGCCAGCAGCCCGGGTTTAGCGGGGATGGACCAGTACTTC. Protein product: CASSPGLAGMDQYF.

DNA for the CDR3: TGTGCCAGCAGCTTCCGGACGGACGGCTACACCTTC. Its translation: CASSFRTDGYTF. This chain connects TRBV7-2 to TRBJ1-2; D remains unclear. Germline lookup yields CDR1 SGHTA and CDR2 FQGNSA. This CDR3 is 12 amino acids long. Trimming stripped 3 bases from V and 8 bases from J, with 10 bases between.

A few counts support this clonotype. The chain carries TRBV20-1 and TRBJ2-5; 7 nucleotides align to TRBD2. V shed 6 bases and J 4 bases; nucleotides not matched to a gene: 14. Germline V lookup: CDR1 DFQATT, CDR2 SNEGSKA (reference sequence). The CDR3 extends over 15 amino acids. The CDR3 spells CSAPRWAGRGETQYF. CDR3 DNA: TGCAGTGCCCCTAGATGGGCGGGGAGGGGAGAGACCCAGTACTTC.

This clonotype was counted a few times. V and J are TRBV25-1 and TRBJ2-7, with D maybe TRBD1 (5 bases). The CDR3 loop spans 14 amino acids. Looked up from germline, CDR1 is MGHDK and CDR2 is SYGVNS. The germline V and J ends were trimmed by 2 bases and 0 bases, with 8 bases remaining between them. In DNA, the CDR3 is TGTGCCAGCAGTGAAGATGACAGCTCCTACGAGCAGTACTTC. As protein: CASSEDDSSYEQYF.

The chain links TRBV7-3 to TRBJ2-5; D is ambiguous. The V end lost 2 bases, the J end lost 5 bases, and 9 bases lay between the germline ends. There are 13 residues in the CDR3. Per germline, CDR1 SGHTA and CDR2 FQGTGA. The CDR3 here is CASSLLNRETQYF. CDR3 in DNA: TGTGCCAGCAGCTTACTAAATAGGGAGACCCAGTACTTC.

The CDR3 nucleotides are TGCAGTGCTAGAGATGGGCAACGGACTCCAGCTAACTATGGCTACACCTTC. Protein: CSARDGQRTPANYGYTF. The chain employs TRBV20-1 and TRBJ1-2; D call uncertain. Trimming took 0 bases from V and 0 from J, leaving 17 bases between them. This CDR3 has 17 amino acids. The V gene's germline CDR1 is DFQATT and CDR2 SNEGSKA (reference sequence).

The genes are TRBV20-1 and TRBJ1-1; no definite D call. The V end lost 3 bases, the J end lost 4 bases, and 9 bases lay between the germline ends. Germline V gene lookup returns CDR1 DFQATT and CDR2 SNEGSKA (reference sequence). The CDR3 is made up of 12 amino acids. The CDR3 region is CSASHGGTEAFF. DNA of the CDR3: TGCAGTGCTAGCCACGGCGGCACTGAAGCTTTCTTT.

This clonotype was counted only a few times. The chain recombines TRBV10-3 with TRBJ2-1; 7 bases agree with TRBD2. The CDR3 loop spans 13 amino acids. Trimming cost V 10 bases and J 5 bases; bases outside gene matches: 8. Germline CDR1 reads ENHRY; CDR2 reads SYGVKD. The CDR3 bases are TGTGCCAGCCGGGGGGTCTTACACAATGAGCAGTTCTTC. Its translation: CASRGVLHNEQFF.

This clonotype showed up just a few times. The chain joins TRBV20-1 to TRBJ2-1; the D gene could be TRBD1 or TRBD2 (5 bases each). The CDR3 spans 16 residues. Between the trimmed V and J ends, which lost 5 bases and 4 bases, there was a span of 21 bases. Germline V gives CDR1 DFQATT, CDR2 SNEGSKA (reference sequence). As DNA, the CDR3 is TGCAGTGCTGGAGTCCTCCGGGGCCTAACTTACAATGAGCAGTTCTTC. Translated: CSAGVLRGLTYNEQFF.

The V and J genes are TRBV30 and TRBJ2-5, with 7 bases fitting TRBD2. CDR3 length: 13 residues. Trimming cost V 4 bases and J 5 bases; bases outside gene matches: 7. CDR1 and CDR2 (germline): GTSNPN, SVGIG (reference sequence). The CDR3 DNA reads as TGTGCCTGGAACACGGGAGGTTGGGAGACCCAGTACTTC. Protein: CAWNTGGWETQYF.

This chain uses TRBV30 with TRBJ1-2; no definite D call. Trimming removed 2 bases at V and 0 bases at J, with 10 bases between. CDR3 length: 14 residues. Looked up from germline, CDR1 is GTSNPN and CDR2 is SVGIG (reference sequence). In DNA form, the CDR3 reads TGTGCCTGGAGTAGGCTGGATCCTAACTATGGCTACACCTTC. This gives the protein CAWSRLDPNYGYTF.

This sequence joins TRBV3-1 and TRBJ2-1, with D tentatively TRBD1 (5 bases). The CDR3 has 16 residues. The V end was cut by 0 bases, the J end by 0 bases, with 9 bases between. The germline CDR1 and CDR2 sequences are LGHDT and YNNKEL (reference sequence). The CDR3 sequence is CASSQDAGYSYNEQFF. In DNA form, the CDR3 reads TGTGCCAGCAGCCAAGATGCAGGGTACTCCTACAATGAGCAGTTCTTC.

This clonotype was counted a few times. This chain links TRBV4-3 with TRBJ1-4; D gene uncertain. Germline-derived CDR1 and CDR2 are LGHNA and YSLEER. The V end lost 0 bases, the J end lost 7 bases, and 15 bases lay between the germline ends. This CDR3 spans 16 amino acids. The CDR3 sequence: CASSQDLGSGGEKLFF. CDR3 sequence (DNA): TGCGCCAGCAGCCAAGATTTGGGGTCTGGTGGTGAAAAACTGTTTTTT.

This clonotype was seen at least ten times. J is TRBJ1-2 and V is TRBV12-3 or TRBV12-4; 8 bases fit TRBD1. CDR3 length: 13 residues. Trimming removed 6 bases from V and 6 bases from J; junction bases left unmatched: 6. CDR3 in amino acids: CASRPQGAHGYTF. The CDR3 DNA reads TGTGCCAGCAGACCCCAGGGGGCGCATGGCTACACCTTC.

This clonotype was seen a handful of times. The genes are TRBV5-1 and TRBJ1-1; D unresolved. The CDR3 is 15 amino acids. Trimming took 3 bases from V and 2 from J, leaving 14 bases between them. Germline assignment: CDR1 SGHRS and CDR2 YFSETQ. CDR3 bases: TGCGCCAGCAGCTCCGGAACAGTCCTCAACACTGAAGCTTTCTTT. Amino acids: CASSSGTVLNTEAFF.

The V and J genes are TRBV19 and TRBJ1-5; D is possibly TRBD1 (6 bases). V was cut by 3 bases and J by 3 bases, with 12 bases left in between. The V gene's germline CDR1 is LNHDA and CDR2 SQIVND (reference sequence). This CDR3 spans 15 amino acids. CDR3 nucleotides: TGTGCCAGTAGTATGGAAGGACAGCACAATCAGCCCCAGCATTTT. It is translated as CASSMEGQHNQPQHF. The entire variable domain, with the rest obtained from reference TRBV19 and TRBJ1-5, is as follows: DGGITQSPKYLFRKEGQNVTLSCEQNLNHDAMYWYRQDPGQGLRLIYYSQIVNDFQKGDIAEGYSVSREKKESFPLTVTSAQKNPTAFYLCASSMEGQHNQPQHFGDGTRLSIL.

This rearrangement joins TRBV6-1 to TRBJ2-7; no reliable D call. The CDR3 extends over 13 amino acids. Between the trimmed V and J ends, which lost 6 bases and 3 bases, there was a span of 12 bases. CDR1 and CDR2 from the germline V gene are MNHNS and SASEGT. CDR3 amino acids: CASSPQSDYEQYF. The CDR3 DNA follows: TGTGCCAGCAGCCCCCAATCGGACTACGAGCAGTACTTC.

The chain employs TRBV20-1 and TRBJ2-1; tentatively, D is TRBD1 (6 bases). CDR3 length: 15 amino acids. The germline V gene encodes CDR1 DFQATT and CDR2 SNEGSKA (reference sequence). V gave up 6 bases and J gave up 6 bases, with 21 bases separating them. Here the CDR3 DNA reads TGCAGTGCCAAATTAAGGGGGACGATGAGCAATGAGCAGTTCTTC. Amino acids: CSAKLRGTMSNEQFF.

This clonotype was recorded a few times. The rearrangement links TRBV28 to TRBJ2-7; 13 bases align to TRBD2. There are 13 residues in the CDR3. Germline loops: CDR1 MDHEN, CDR2 SYDVKM. Trimming at V came to 10 bases and at J to 6 bases, leaving 6 bases not matched to a gene. CDR3: CATELAGGLEQYF. The CDR3, as DNA: TGTGCCACTGAACTAGCGGGAGGGCTCGAGCAGTACTTC. The complete variable domain, with remaining parts taken from reference TRBV28 and TRBJ2-7, reads DVKVTQSSRYLVKRTGEKVFLECVQDMDHENMFWYRQDPGLGLRLIYFSYDVKMKEKGDIPEGYSVSREKKERFSLILESASTNQTSMYLCATELAGGLEQYFGPGTRLTVT.